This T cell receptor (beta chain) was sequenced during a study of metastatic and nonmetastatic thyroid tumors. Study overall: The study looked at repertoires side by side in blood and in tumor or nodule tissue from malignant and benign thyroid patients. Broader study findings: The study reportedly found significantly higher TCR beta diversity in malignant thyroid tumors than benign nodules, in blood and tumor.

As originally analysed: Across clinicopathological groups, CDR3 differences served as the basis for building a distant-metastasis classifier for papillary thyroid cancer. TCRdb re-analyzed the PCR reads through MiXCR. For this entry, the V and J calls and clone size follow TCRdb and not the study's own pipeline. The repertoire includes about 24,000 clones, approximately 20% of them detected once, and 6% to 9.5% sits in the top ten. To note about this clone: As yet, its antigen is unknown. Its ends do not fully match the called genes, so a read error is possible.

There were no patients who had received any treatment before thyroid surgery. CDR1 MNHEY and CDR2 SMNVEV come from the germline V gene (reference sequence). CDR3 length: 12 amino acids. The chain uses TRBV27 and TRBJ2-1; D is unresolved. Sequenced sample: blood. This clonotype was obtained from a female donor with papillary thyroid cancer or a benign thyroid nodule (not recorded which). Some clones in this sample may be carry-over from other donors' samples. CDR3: CTSSYLYNEQFF. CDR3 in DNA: TGCACCAGCAGTTACCTTTACAATGAGCAGTTCTTC.